This T cell receptor beta chain was obtained from a study of chemoradiotherapy in HPV16-positive cancers. Data came from immunoSEQ multiplex PCR; TCRdb stores just in-frame clones and leaves some out. The sample consists of tens of thousands of clones, about 90% of them appearing once. Trimming left V 5 bases short and J 4 bases short, with 13 bases between. Germline V CDR1 and CDR2: SQVTM, ANQGSEA. This CDR3 is built from 13 residues. The sample here was blood, taken from a patient who underwent chemoradiotherapy. V usage is TRBV29-1 and J usage is TRBJ2-3; either TRBD1 or TRBD2 may fit D (5 bases each). This TCR was recovered from a human donor with HPV-associated anogenital cancer. The CDR3, as DNA: TGCAGCGTTTTGGGGGTTACCCCAGATACGCAGTATTTT. Encoded protein: CSVLGVTPDTQYF.